This is a list of T cell receptor beta chains from one sample in a study of T cell repertoires in aging, cancer and after chemotherapy. TCRdb redid the calling of the multiplex PCR reads with MiXCR, one entry per CDR3 protein. Of approximately 9,800 distinct CDR3 sequences listed, roughly 35% are singletons. Sequencing was carried out using blood. These receptors all come from a human donor in good health. CDR3s include the opening cysteine and the closing phenylalanine or tryptophan. D genes are given only for firm matches. Size values are once, few and many counts, or a class for expanded clones, and some rows have none.

v_call	j_call	d_call	clone_size	cdr3_aa	cdr3_nt
TRBV30	TRBJ1-1	NA	NA	CAWTLEVTEAFF	TGTGCCTGGACCTTAGAGGTTACTGAAGCTTTCTTT
TRBV29-1	TRBJ1-2	NA	medium-sized	CSVILGAYGYTF	TGCAGCGTGATTCTAGGGGCCTATGGCTACACCTTC
TRBV15	TRBJ2-3	NA	few	CATSSGLASTDTQYF	TGTGCCACCAGCAGTGGGCTAGCTTCCACAGATACGCAGTATTTT
TRBV18	TRBJ1-5	NA	few	CASSQGYSNQPQHF	TGTGCCAGCTCACAGGGGTATAGCAATCAGCCCCAGCATTTT
TRBV27	TRBJ1-1	NA	NA	CASSFREYTEAFF	TGTGCCAGCAGTTTTCGGGAGTACACTGAAGCTTTCTTT
TRBV12-3/TRBV12-4	TRBJ2-7	NA	few	CASRRGTTTYEQYF	TGTGCCAGCAGGAGAGGGACAACCACCTACGAGCAGTACTTC
TRBV7-9	TRBJ1-4	NA	NA	CASSLWGGNSEKLFF	TGTGCCAGCAGCCTATGGGGGGGAAACAGTGAAAAACTGTTTTTT
TRBV6-5	TRBJ2-7	NA	NA	CASSYGLASYEQYF	TGTGCCAGCAGTTACGGGCTTGCCTCCTACGAGCAGTACTTC
TRBV27	TRBJ1-1	NA	few	CASSSLDGAIEAFF	TGTGCCAGCAGTTCCCTCGACGGTGCAATTGAAGCTTTCTTT
TRBV6-2/TRBV6-3	TRBJ2-1	NA	NA	CASSLAAGNEQFF	TGTGCCAGCAGCTTAGCAGCGGGCAATGAGCAGTTCTTC
TRBV11-1	TRBJ2-1	NA	few	CASSLGAKNEQFF	TGTGCCAGCAGCCTAGGCGCGAAGAATGAGCAGTTCTTC
TRBV5-6	TRBJ1-2	NA	NA	CASSPGEGLYGYTF	TGTGCCAGCAGCCCCGGAGAGGGGCTGTATGGCTACACCTTC
TRBV6-5	TRBJ1-1	NA	NA	CASSQHRNTEAFF	TGTGCCAGCAGTCAACACCGGAACACTGAAGCTTTCTTT
TRBV6-6	TRBJ2-1	TRBD1	NA	CASSTGGDILHEQFF	TGTGCCAGCAGTACAGGGGGCGACATCTTGCATGAGCAGTTCTTC
TRBV18	TRBJ2-7	NA	NA	CASSRGVAEAYEQYF	TGTGCCAGCTCACGGGGGGTAGCGGAGGCCTACGAGCAGTACTTC
TRBV5-1	TRBJ1-3	TRBD1	NA	CASSRRDRESGGNTIYF	TGCGCCAGCAGTCGCAGGGACAGGGAATCCGGTGGAAACACCATATATTTT
TRBV19	TRBJ2-1	TRBD2	medium-sized	CASSIGRGVRNEQFF	TGTGCCAGTAGTATTGGGCGGGGGGTAAGGAATGAGCAGTTCTTC
TRBV27	TRBJ2-7	TRBD1	few	CASRGQGAGEQYF	TGTGCCAGCAGGGGGCAGGGGGCGGGCGAGCAGTACTTC
TRBV28	TRBJ2-3	NA	NA	CASSLTDTQYF	TGTGCCAGCAGTTTAACAGATACGCAGTATTTT
TRBV19	TRBJ1-4	NA	NA	CASSTQPEKLFF	TGTGCCAGTAGTACTCAGCCCGAAAAACTGTTTTTT
TRBV12-3/TRBV12-4	TRBJ2-1	TRBD2	few	CASSPTSGSSNEQFF	TGTGCCAGCAGCCCGACTAGCGGGAGTTCCAATGAGCAGTTCTTC
TRBV4-3	TRBJ2-1	TRBD2	NA	CASSPSSGSSYNEQFF	TGCGCCAGCAGTCCCAGTAGCGGGAGCTCCTACAATGAGCAGTTCTTC
TRBV30	TRBJ2-5	NA	NA	CAWSVRRGETQYF	TGTGCCTGGAGTGTACGAAGAGGAGAGACCCAGTACTTC
TRBV29-1	TRBJ2-2	NA	medium-sized	CSVPRDTGELFF	TGCAGCGTCCCCAGGGATACCGGGGAGCTGTTTTTT
TRBV15	TRBJ2-1	TRBD2	few	CATSNGRLAGNEQFF	TGTGCCACCAGCAACGGGAGACTAGCGGGCAATGAGCAGTTCTTC
TRBV15	TRBJ1-6	NA	few	CATSRDRIGALHF	TGTGCCACCAGCAGAGATCGTATCGGGGCCCTCCACTTT
TRBV5-4	TRBJ2-7	TRBD2	NA	CASSLPSGSLPYEQYF	TGTGCCAGCAGCTTGCCGAGCGGGAGTCTCCCCTACGAGCAGTACTTC
TRBV6-1	TRBJ2-1	TRBD2	NA	CASARLAGSYNKQFF	TGTGCCAGCGCCCGACTAGCGGGCTCCTACAATAAGCAGTTCTTC
TRBV12-3/TRBV12-4	TRBJ2-7	TRBD1	NA	CASSPPRDRATYEQYF	TGTGCCAGCAGTCCCCCCCGGGACAGGGCCACCTACGAGCAGTACTTC
TRBV29-1	TRBJ2-1	TRBD1	medium-sized	CSVESPGQGLYNEQFF	TGCAGCGTTGAAAGTCCGGGACAGGGCTTATACAATGAGCAGTTCTTC
TRBV12-3/TRBV12-4	TRBJ2-7	TRBD1	NA	CASSWDSLTAYEQYF	TGTGCCAGCAGTTGGGACAGTCTGACCGCCTACGAGCAGTACTTC
TRBV6-5	TRBJ2-1	NA	NA	CATAYIASSSYNEQFF	TGTGCCACCGCTTATATAGCCTCGAGCTCCTACAATGAGCAGTTCTTC
TRBV6-5	TRBJ2-1	NA	NA	CASSSVPAGSYNEQFF	TGTGCCAGCAGTTCGGTCCCGGCAGGGTCCTACAATGAGCAGTTCTTC
TRBV6-2/TRBV6-3	TRBJ2-7	TRBD1	NA	CASSKTGGYEQYF	TGTGCCAGCAGTAAGACAGGGGGTTACGAGCAGTACTTC
TRBV5-6	TRBJ2-4	TRBD1	NA	CASSHGDRGHKAKNIQYF	TGTGCCAGCAGCCACGGAGACAGGGGACACAAAGCCAAAAACATTCAGTACTTC
TRBV18	TRBJ1-4	TRBD1	few	CASSHSPYGTGEEKLFF	TGTGCCAGCTCACACTCACCCTACGGGACAGGGGAGGAAAAACTGTTTTTT
TRBV11-1	TRBJ2-5	TRBD2	medium-sized	CASSLAGLAGAWSRQETQYF	TGTGCCAGCAGCTTAGCGGGACTAGCGGGTGCCTGGAGTAGACAAGAGACCCAGTACTTC
TRBV6-1	TRBJ2-2	NA	NA	CASSDLQGRRRSELFF	TGTGCCAGCAGTGATTTACAGGGCCGACGAAGATCGGAGCTGTTTTTT
TRBV6-1	TRBJ1-3	NA	few	CASSHQVSAGAGNTIYF	TGTGCCAGCAGCCACCAGGTGTCGGCAGGGGCAGGAAACACCATATATTTT
TRBV19	TRBJ2-3	NA	medium-sized	CASSIQGNTDTQYF	TGTGCCAGTAGTATACAGGGAAACACAGATACGCAGTATTTT
TRBV6-6	TRBJ2-3	NA	NA	CASSYPGEADTQYF	TGTGCCAGCAGTTATCCCGGGGAAGCAGATACGCAGTATTTT
TRBV6-2/TRBV6-3	TRBJ2-1	TRBD2	NA	CASSSTSGRASYNEQFF	TGTGCCAGCAGTTCGACTAGCGGGAGGGCCTCCTACAATGAGCAGTTCTTC
TRBV12-3/TRBV12-4	TRBJ2-3	TRBD1	few	CASSKTGLSTDTQYF	TGTGCCAGCAGTAAGACAGGGTTGTCCACAGATACGCAGTATTTT
TRBV30	TRBJ2-1	NA	once	CAWSVTLNEQFF	TGTGCCTGGAGTGTAACTCTCAATGAGCAGTTCTTC
TRBV29-1	TRBJ2-5	NA	medium-sized	CSVVGGPETQYF	TGCAGCGTCGTCGGAGGGCCAGAGACCCAGTACTTC
TRBV19	TRBJ2-2	TRBD1	medium-sized	CASKDRVNTGELFF	TGTGCCAGTAAGGACAGGGTAAACACCGGGGAGCTGTTTTTT
TRBV6-5	TRBJ2-3	NA	few	CASSHWASTDTQYF	TGTGCCAGCAGTCATTGGGCTAGCACAGATACGCAGTATTTT
TRBV12-3/TRBV12-4	TRBJ2-7	NA	NA	CAISRGGGGVVEQYF	TGTGCCATCTCCCGCGGGGGAGGGGGGGTGGTGGAGCAGTACTTC
TRBV6-1	TRBJ2-5	NA	NA	CASSGPPGRQETQYF	TGTGCCAGCAGTGGACCCCCGGGGAGACAGGAGACCCAGTACTTC
TRBV19	TRBJ2-1	TRBD1	medium-sized	CASTPTGLNEQFF	TGTGCCAGTACCCCGACAGGGCTCAATGAGCAGTTCTTC
TRBV6-4	TRBJ2-2	NA	NA	CASSDSGHTGELFF	TGTGCCAGCAGTGACTCCGGACACACCGGGGAGCTGTTTTTT
TRBV27	TRBJ2-1	TRBD2	NA	CASSSGLAHNEQFF	TGTGCCAGCAGTTCCGGACTAGCCCACAATGAGCAGTTCTTC
TRBV6-2/TRBV6-3	TRBJ1-2	NA	NA	CASSKDRNYGYTF	TGTGCCAGCAGTAAGGACAGAAACTATGGCTACACCTTC
TRBV11-1	TRBJ2-3	NA	medium-sized	CASSWSRSSGQDTQYF	TGTGCCAGCAGCTGGTCTCGGTCTTCGGGTCAGGATACGCAGTATTTT
TRBV5-1	TRBJ2-7	TRBD1	NA	CASSLYPPTGGAYEQYF	TGCGCCAGCAGCTTGTACCCTCCGACAGGGGGCGCCTACGAGCAGTACTTC
TRBV5-6	TRBJ2-5	NA	few	CASSLASDGEQETQYF	TGTGCCAGCAGCTTGGCGTCTGACGGAGAGCAAGAGACCCAGTACTTC
TRBV11-2	TRBJ2-3	NA	NA	CASSLDLGRGTDTQYF	TGTGCCAGCAGCTTAGATCTGGGGAGAGGCACAGATACGCAGTATTTT
TRBV29-1	TRBJ2-1	TRBD2	medium-sized	CSAIKGTSEYNEQFF	TGCAGCGCAATTAAGGGGACTAGCGAGTACAATGAGCAGTTCTTC
TRBV5-5	TRBJ2-7	NA	NA	CASSLGYEQYF	TGTGCCAGCAGCTTGGGGTACGAGCAGTACTTC
TRBV18	TRBJ2-2	TRBD2	few	CASSPGGREGSNTGELFF	TGTGCCAGCTCACCAGGGGGGAGGGAGGGTTCGAACACCGGGGAGCTGTTTTTT